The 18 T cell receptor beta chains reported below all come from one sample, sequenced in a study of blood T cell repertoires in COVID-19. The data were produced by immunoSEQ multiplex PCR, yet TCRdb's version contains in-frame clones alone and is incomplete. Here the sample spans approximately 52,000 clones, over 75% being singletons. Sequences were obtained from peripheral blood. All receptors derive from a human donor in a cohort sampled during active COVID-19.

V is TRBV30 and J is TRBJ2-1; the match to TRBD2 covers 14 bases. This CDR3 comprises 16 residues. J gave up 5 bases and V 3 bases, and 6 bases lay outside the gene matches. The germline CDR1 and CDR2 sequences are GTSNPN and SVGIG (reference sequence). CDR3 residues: CAWSRRTSGRNNEQFF. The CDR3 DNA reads TGTGCCTGGAGCCGAAGGACTAGCGGGAGGAACAATGAGCAGTTCTTC.

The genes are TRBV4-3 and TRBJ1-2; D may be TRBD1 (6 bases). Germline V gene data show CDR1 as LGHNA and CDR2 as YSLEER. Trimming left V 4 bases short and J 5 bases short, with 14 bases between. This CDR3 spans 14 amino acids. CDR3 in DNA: TGCGCCAGCAGCCCAGGTGCAGGGGTGTATGGCTACACCTTC. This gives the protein CASSPGAGVYGYTF.

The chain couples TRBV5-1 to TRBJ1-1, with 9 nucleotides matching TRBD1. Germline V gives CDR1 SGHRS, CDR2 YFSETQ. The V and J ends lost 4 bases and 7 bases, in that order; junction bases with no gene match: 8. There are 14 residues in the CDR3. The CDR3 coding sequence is TGCGCCAGCAGCGGACAGGGGTTGAGCAGTGAAGCTTTCTTT. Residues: CASSGQGLSSEAFF.

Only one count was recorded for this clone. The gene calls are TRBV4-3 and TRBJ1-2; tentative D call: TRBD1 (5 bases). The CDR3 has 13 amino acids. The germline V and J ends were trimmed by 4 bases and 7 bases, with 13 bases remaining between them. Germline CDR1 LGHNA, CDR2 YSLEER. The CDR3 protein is CASSPAGYPGYTF. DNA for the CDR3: TGCGCCAGCAGCCCTGCAGGGTACCCTGGCTACACCTTC.

The CDR3 reads CAWSGTGGEGYNEQFF. CDR3 bases: TGTGCCTGGAGCGGGACAGGGGGGGAAGGGTATAATGAGCAGTTCTTC. The chain couples TRBV30 to TRBJ2-1, with TRBD1 identical over 11 bases. From germline, CDR1 is GTSNPN and CDR2 SVGIG (reference sequence). This CDR3 is built from 16 residues. Losses at the gene ends were 3 bases for V and 7 bases for J; bases not matched to a gene: 11.

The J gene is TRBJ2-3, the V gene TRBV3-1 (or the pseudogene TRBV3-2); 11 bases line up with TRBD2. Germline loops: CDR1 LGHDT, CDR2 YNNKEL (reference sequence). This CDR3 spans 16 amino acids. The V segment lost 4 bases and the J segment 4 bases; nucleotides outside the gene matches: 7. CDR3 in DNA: TGTGCCAGCAGCCTGAGGACACTAGCGGGAGCAGATACGCAGTATTTT. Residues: CASSLRTLAGADTQYF.

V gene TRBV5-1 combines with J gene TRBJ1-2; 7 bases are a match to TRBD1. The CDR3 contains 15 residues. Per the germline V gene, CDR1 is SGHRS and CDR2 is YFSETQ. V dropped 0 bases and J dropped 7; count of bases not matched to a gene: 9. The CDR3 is CASSLGRQGVSGYTF. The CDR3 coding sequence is TGCGCCAGCAGCTTGGGGAGACAGGGAGTAAGTGGCTACACCTTC.

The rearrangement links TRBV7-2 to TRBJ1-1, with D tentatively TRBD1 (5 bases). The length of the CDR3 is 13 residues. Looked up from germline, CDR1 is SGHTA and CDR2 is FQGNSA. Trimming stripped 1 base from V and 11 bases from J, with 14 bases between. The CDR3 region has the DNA TGTGCCAGCAGCTTAGTCTCTGGGGCAGGGGCTTTCTTT. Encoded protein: CASSLVSGAGAFF.

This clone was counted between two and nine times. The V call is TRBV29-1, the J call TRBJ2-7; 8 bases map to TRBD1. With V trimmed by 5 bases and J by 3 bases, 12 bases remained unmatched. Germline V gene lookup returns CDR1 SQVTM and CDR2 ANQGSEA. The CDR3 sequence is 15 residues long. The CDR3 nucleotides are TGCAGCGTTTTAATCGGCAGGGGGCCTTTCTACGAGCAGTACTTC. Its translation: CSVLIGRGPFYEQYF.

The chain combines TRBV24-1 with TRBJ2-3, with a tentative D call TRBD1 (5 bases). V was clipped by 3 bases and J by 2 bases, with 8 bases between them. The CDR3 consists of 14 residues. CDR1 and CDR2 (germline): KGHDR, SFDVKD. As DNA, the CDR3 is TGTGCCACCAGTGATACCGGACACACAGATACGCAGTATTTT. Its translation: CATSDTGHTDTQYF.

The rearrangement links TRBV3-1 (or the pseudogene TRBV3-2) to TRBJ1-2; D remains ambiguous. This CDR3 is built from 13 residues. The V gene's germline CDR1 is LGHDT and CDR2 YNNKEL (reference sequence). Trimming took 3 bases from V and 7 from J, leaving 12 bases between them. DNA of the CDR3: TGTGCCAGCAGCCAGAGGGTTGCTTTTGGCTACACCTTC. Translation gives CASSQRVAFGYTF.

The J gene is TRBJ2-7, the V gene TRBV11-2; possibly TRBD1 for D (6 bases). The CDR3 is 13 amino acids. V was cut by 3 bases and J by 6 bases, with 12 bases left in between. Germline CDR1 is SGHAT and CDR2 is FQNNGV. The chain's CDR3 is CASSFGQRFEQYF. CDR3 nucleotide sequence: TGTGCCAGCAGCTTTGGACAGAGATTCGAGCAGTACTTC.

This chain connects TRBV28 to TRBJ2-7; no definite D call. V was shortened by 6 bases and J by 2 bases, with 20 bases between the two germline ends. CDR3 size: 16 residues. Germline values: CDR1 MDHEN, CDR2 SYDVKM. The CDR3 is CASSPLPPRQPYEQYF. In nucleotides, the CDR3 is TGTGCCAGCAGCCCACTGCCCCCCAGACAACCCTACGAGCAGTACTTC.

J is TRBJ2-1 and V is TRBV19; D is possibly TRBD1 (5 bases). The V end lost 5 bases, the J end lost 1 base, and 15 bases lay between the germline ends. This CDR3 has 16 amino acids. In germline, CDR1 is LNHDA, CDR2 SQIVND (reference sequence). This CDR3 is CASSFLYRLSYNEQFF. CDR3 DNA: TGTGCCAGTAGTTTCCTCTACAGGCTTTCCTACAATGAGCAGTTCTTC.

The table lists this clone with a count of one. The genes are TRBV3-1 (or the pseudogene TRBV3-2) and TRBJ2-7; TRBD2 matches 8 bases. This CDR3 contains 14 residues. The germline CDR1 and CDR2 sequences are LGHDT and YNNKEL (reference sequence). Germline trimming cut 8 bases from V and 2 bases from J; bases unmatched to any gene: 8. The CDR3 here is CASSRGGRPYEQYF. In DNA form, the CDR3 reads TGTGCCAGCTCCCGGGGGGGGCGACCCTACGAGCAGTACTTC.

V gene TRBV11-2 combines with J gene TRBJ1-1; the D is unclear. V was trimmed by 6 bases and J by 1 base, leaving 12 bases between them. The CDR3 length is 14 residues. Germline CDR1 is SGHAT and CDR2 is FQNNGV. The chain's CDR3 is CASRGSRGNTEAFF. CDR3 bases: TGTGCCAGCAGAGGGAGTCGGGGGAACACTGAAGCTTTCTTT.

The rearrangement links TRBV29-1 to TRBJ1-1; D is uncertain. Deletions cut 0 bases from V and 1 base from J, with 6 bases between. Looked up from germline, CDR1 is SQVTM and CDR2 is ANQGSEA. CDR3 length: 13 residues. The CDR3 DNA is TGCAGCGTTGAAGAGTCCAGGAACACTGAAGCTTTCTTT. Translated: CSVEESRNTEAFF.

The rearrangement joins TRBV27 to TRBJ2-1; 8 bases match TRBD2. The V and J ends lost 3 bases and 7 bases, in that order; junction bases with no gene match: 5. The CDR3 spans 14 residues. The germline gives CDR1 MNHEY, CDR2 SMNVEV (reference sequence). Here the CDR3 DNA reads TGTGCCAGCAGTTTTACGGGAGGGCCTAATGAGCAGTTCTTC. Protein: CASSFTGGPNEQFF.